A selection of T cell receptor beta chains follows, all from one sample in a study of Ad26.COV2.S vaccination and SARS-CoV-2 variants. TCRdb's copy holds only in-frame clones and misses some; the assay was immunoSEQ multiplex PCR. The data hold 300,000 to 500,000 clones, with 70% to 90% observed a single time. This specimen was peripheral blood, taken in a trial of Ad26.COV2.S vaccine versus placebo. The source of these receptors is a person aged 18-60 years who received the Ad26.COV2.S COVID-19 vaccine or a placebo. Each CDR3 is given with its conserved first and last residue. Each record gives: V gene, J gene, clone size, D gene, CDR3 DNA, CDR3 protein. The D gene is left open where the match is weak. Expanded clones get a size class; other rows say once, few or many, or leave the size out.

TRBV29-1	TRBJ1-1	.	TRBD1	TGCAGCGGGACTCCCGGGACAGATAACACTGAAGCTTTCTTT	CSGTPGTDNTEAFF
TRBV7-8	TRBJ1-3	.	TRBD1	TGTGCCAGCAGCCGGACAGGGGCTGAATTTGGAAACACCATATATTTT	CASSRTGAEFGNTIYF
TRBV19	TRBJ1-6	.	TRBD1	TGTGCTTCAGGGGACAGGGGAGGTTCACCCCTCCACTTT	CASGDRGGSPLHF
TRBV9	TRBJ2-6	.	.	TGTGCCAGCAGCGATCCCTCTGGGGCCAACGTCCTGACTTTC	CASSDPSGANVLTF
TRBV27	TRBJ1-1	.	.	TGTGCCAGCAGTTTCGTTCAGGGACCCACTGAAGCTTTCTTT	CASSFVQGPTEAFF
TRBV5-1	TRBJ2-7	.	.	TGCGCCAGCAGCTTATCCCTAGCTTCCGAGCAGTACTTC	CASSLSLASEQYF
TRBV10-3	TRBJ2-2	.	TRBD1	TGTGCCATCAGTGGGGGACAGCCCGCGAACACCGGGGAGCTGTTTTTT	CAISGGQPANTGELFF
TRBV7-8	TRBJ2-7	.	TRBD2	TGTGCCAGCAGCCAAAATCCCGGGACTAGCGCCCCGCAGTACTTC	CASSQNPGTSAPQYF
TRBV6-6	TRBJ1-1	.	.	TGTGCCAGCAGAGCTGACAGTGAAGCTTTCTTT	CASRADSEAFF
TRBV4-1	TRBJ1-1	.	TRBD1	TGCGCCAGCAGCCAGAGGACAGGGGACACTGAAGCTTTCTTT	CASSQRTGDTEAFF
TRBV3-1/TRBV3-2	TRBJ1-2	.	.	TGTGCCAGCAGCCAAGGTCAGGGAGGCCCCTATGGCTACACCTTC	CASSQGQGGPYGYTF
TRBV19	TRBJ2-7	.	TRBD2	TGTGCCAGTAGTATGTCAGGACTAGCCCTCTCCTACGAGCAGTACTTC	CASSMSGLALSYEQYF
TRBV7-8	TRBJ1-1	.	.	TGTGCCAGCAGCTTGATGAGGTTTGGGGGAACTGAAGCTTTCTTT	CASSLMRFGGTEAFF
TRBV23-1	TRBJ1-5	.	.	TGCGCCAGCGTCGGAGGGGTTGGAGGCAATCAGCCCCAGCATTTT	CASVGGVGGNQPQHF
TRBV3-1/TRBV3-2	TRBJ1-5	few	TRBD1	TGTGCCAGCAGCCAAGGACAGGGGGAAAATCAGCCCCAGCATTTT	CASSQGQGENQPQHF
TRBV20-1	TRBJ2-1	.	.	TGCAGTGCCTCCTCTGGGCATGAGCAGTTCTTC	CSASSGHEQFF
TRBV10-1	TRBJ2-1	.	TRBD2	TGCGCCAGCAGTACTGCCGGGACTAGCGGGAACAATGAGCAGTTCTTC	CASSTAGTSGNNEQFF
TRBV18	TRBJ1-2	.	.	TGTGCCAGCGAAGCGACAGGAGGATATGGCTACACCTTC	CASEATGGYGYTF
TRBV3-1/TRBV3-2	TRBJ2-5	.	.	TGTGCCAGCAGCCAAACTAGAACCCAAGAGACCCAGTACTTC	CASSQTRTQETQYF
TRBV4-1	TRBJ2-1	.	TRBD2	TGCGCCAGCAGCCAAGATCGGGGGGTGATAAGGCAGTTCTTC	CASSQDRGVIRQFF
TRBV29-1	TRBJ1-1	.	.	TGCAGCTCTACCGATGACAGGAGGAACACTGAAGCTTTCTTT	CSSTDDRRNTEAFF
TRBV2	TRBJ1-3	.	.	TGTGCCAGCAAGTTTGGGGTGACATTCTCTGGAAACACCATATATTTT	CASKFGVTFSGNTIYF
TRBV19	TRBJ1-5	.	.	TGTGCCAGTAGTTCCTCGGGGGGTCAGCCCCAGCATTTT	CASSSSGGQPQHF
TRBV5-6	TRBJ2-3	.	TRBD1	TGTGCCAGCAGACGACAGGGGGCAGATACGCAGTATTTT	CASRRQGADTQYF
TRBV21-1	TRBJ1-4	.	.	TGTGCCAGCAGCAAGGTAAGGACAGAACCTAATGAAAAACTGTTTTTT	CASSKVRTEPNEKLFF
TRBV5-1	TRBJ1-1	once	.	TGCGCCAGCAGCTCAACGGCCCGACAAAACACTGAAGCTTTCTTT	CASSSTARQNTEAFF
TRBV30	TRBJ2-4	.	.	TGTGCCTGGGGGGGAGCAGCCAAAAACATTCAGTACTTC	CAWGGAAKNIQYF
TRBV29-1	TRBJ2-4	.	TRBD1	TGCAGCGTTGAAGCAGGGGGCGGCGGAAACATTCAGTACTTC	CSVEAGGGGNIQYF
TRBV7-9	TRBJ2-7	.	.	TGTGCCAGCAGCTTGGGGGGCCGGAGCTCCTACGAGCAGTACTTC	CASSLGGRSSYEQYF
TRBV19	TRBJ1-6	few	TRBD1	TGTGCCAGTAGTGGACAGGAGCAAGGTAGCAATTCACCCCTCCACTTT	CASSGQEQGSNSPLHF
TRBV6-6	TRBJ1-5	.	TRBD1	TGTGCCAGCAATCCGGGACAGGGATCACGAAATCAGCCCCAGCATTTT	CASNPGQGSRNQPQHF
TRBV25-1	TRBJ2-1	.	TRBD2	TGTGCCAGCCTGGGTCCCTTACTAGCGGGGGGGCCCAATGAGCAGTTCTTC	CASLGPLLAGGPNEQFF
TRBV2	TRBJ1-4	.	TRBD1	TGTGCCGGCAGACAGGGACCTGGTGAAAAACTGTTTTTT	CAGRQGPGEKLFF
TRBV5-1	TRBJ1-6	.	.	TGCGCCAGCTCCGATCCTCAAGGCCCCCTCCACTTT	CASSDPQGPLHF
TRBV4-1	TRBJ2-7	.	.	TGCGCCAGCAGCCAAGAATTTCAAGACGAGCACGAGCAGTACTTC	CASSQEFQDEHEQYF
TRBV2	TRBJ1-5	.	.	TGTGCCAGTAGCGGGGGAAATCAGCCCCAGCATTTT	CASSGGNQPQHF
TRBV9	TRBJ1-1	.	.	TGTGCCAGCAGCGTAGCCTCTTTAGGGTCTGAAGCTTTCTTT	CASSVASLGSEAFF
TRBV4-3	TRBJ2-2	.	.	TGCGCCAGCAGCCAAGACAGTGACGGGGAGCTGTTTTTT	CASSQDSDGELFF
TRBV6-5	TRBJ2-2	.	.	TGTGCCAGCGGGACACAAAGCACCGGGGAGCTGTTTTTT	CASGTQSTGELFF
TRBV18	TRBJ1-2	.	TRBD1	TGTGCCAGCTCACCCCTTGTGACAGGGAACCGCGGCTACACCTTC	CASSPLVTGNRGYTF
TRBV7-2	TRBJ1-5	few	.	TGTGCCAGCAGCTTAGATCTAGGGGGTCAGCCCCAGCATTTT	CASSLDLGGQPQHF
TRBV3-1/TRBV3-2	TRBJ2-3	.	TRBD2	TGTGCCAGCAGCCAAGGGCTAGCGGGGGAGACAGATACGCAGTATTTT	CASSQGLAGETDTQYF
TRBV19	TRBJ1-5	few	.	TGTGCCAGTAGTTTCTCAATTCATCAGCCCCAGCATTTT	CASSFSIHQPQHF
TRBV6-5	TRBJ2-3	.	.	TGTGCCAGCAGTTACCCGGGCGGAACAGCGCAGTATTTT	CASSYPGGTAQYF
TRBV7-8	TRBJ2-3	.	TRBD2	TGTGCCAGCAGCTCTGGACTAGCGGGGGGCCCAGATACGCAGTATTTT	CASSSGLAGGPDTQYF
TRBV27	TRBJ1-2	.	TRBD1	TGTGCCAGCAGTTGGGACAGCCAGAATGGCTACACCTTC	CASSWDSQNGYTF
TRBV7-9	TRBJ2-7	.	.	TGTGCCAGCAGCTTAGGAAGAACCTACGAGCAGTACTTC	CASSLGRTYEQYF
TRBV5-1	TRBJ1-1	.	TRBD1	TGCGCCAGCAGCTCGACAGGGCATGGCACTGAAGCTTTCTTT	CASSSTGHGTEAFF
TRBV10-2	TRBJ2-3	.	TRBD2	TGCGCCAGTACCATAGCGGGGGGTACAGATACGCAGTATTTT	CASTIAGGTDTQYF
TRBV6-6	TRBJ1-5	.	.	TGTGCCAGCAGGGGGCAGAGCAATCAGCCCCAGCATTTT	CASRGQSNQPQHF
TRBV2	TRBJ1-2	.	TRBD1	TGTGCCAGCAGTGGACAGGGGATTGGCTACACCTTC	CASSGQGIGYTF
TRBV6-5	TRBJ2-1	.	TRBD2	TGTGCCAGCAGTACCCCTAGCGGGGGGGTTGATGAGCAGTTCTTC	CASSTPSGGVDEQFF